This T cell receptor (beta chain) was identified during a study of blood T cell repertoires in COVID-19. Only a few counts were recorded for this clone. The CDR3 covers 12 residues. V shed 7 bases and J shed 2 bases, with 11 bases lying between them. CDR1 SQVTM and CDR2 ANQGSEA come from the germline V gene. Only in-frame clones appear in the TCRdb table, and some are missing; sequencing was by immunoSEQ multiplex PCR. Of a few hundred thousand clones listed, about 80% were seen once; the top ten hold roughly 2.3%. The origin of this receptor is a woman aged 55 to 70 with acute or convalescent COVID-19. V and J are TRBV29-1 and TRBJ1-2; D is possibly TRBD1 (5 bases). Sequenced material: peripheral blood. The CDR3 DNA reads TGCAGCGCGAGGGGTATCAACTATGGCTACACCTTC. It codes for CSARGINYGYTF.